The 21 T cell receptor beta chains listed next were all sequenced from one sample in a study of T-cell memory formation after mild COVID-19. TCRdb passed the 5' RACE reads through MiXCR, listing each CDR3 protein once. The sample carries roughly 240,000 distinct CDR3 sequences, about 17% recorded once. The material sequenced was PBMCs or a T cell subset sorted from them (not recorded which). The source of these receptors is a man between 18 and 35 years old who had mild COVID-19 (a few samples of this study predate the infection). Cell type and time point are not known.

This clonotype came up a few times. The J gene is TRBJ1-1, the V gene TRBV18; TRBD1 might be the D (5 bases). The CDR3 length is 15 residues. Trimming cost V 1 base and J 8 bases, with 17 bases left between them. The germline V gene has CDR1 KGHSH and CDR2 LQKENI. CDR3 in amino acids: CASSPRSRVEREAFF. The CDR3 nucleotides read TGTGCCAGCTCACCACGGTCCAGGGTGGAGAGAGAAGCTTTCTTT.

This clonotype was detected many times. The chain employs TRBV27 and TRBJ1-6; no clear D. CDR1 and CDR2 (germline): MNHEY, SMNVEV (reference sequence). The ends were cut back, 0 bases at V and 9 bases at J, with 9 bases in the middle. The CDR3 is 14 residues long. CDR3 in DNA: TGTGCCAGCAGTTTATCGGGCCCAGGTTCACCCCTCCACTTT. This gives the protein CASSLSGPGSPLHF.

Only a few counts were recorded for this clonotype. V is TRBV5-1 and J is TRBJ1-1; the D is unclear. V was pared by 4 bases and J by 5 bases, with 15 bases between. Germline V gene sequence: CDR1 SGHRS, CDR2 YFSETQ. The CDR3 is made up of 14 amino acids. The CDR3 nucleotides read TGCGCCAGCAGCGCCCAGGAGGGTTTGACTGAAGCTTTCTTT. Translation gives CASSAQEGLTEAFF. Based on the CDR3 plus reference TRBV5-1 and TRBJ1-1, the full variable domain is KAGVTQTPRYLIKTRGQQVTLSCSPISGHRSVSWYQQTPGQGLQFLFEYFSETQRNKGNFPGRFSGRQFSNSRSEMNVSTLELGDSALYLCASSAQEGLTEAFFGQGTRLTVV.

There are a few counts of this clonotype. V is TRBV6-2 or TRBV6-3 and J is TRBJ2-7, with D uncertain. This CDR3 is built from 12 residues. CDR1 and CDR2 from the germline V gene are MNHEY and SVGEGT. Between the trimmed V and J ends, which lost 8 bases and 4 bases, there was a span of 12 bases. The chain's CDR3 is CASASQGYEQYV. The CDR3 nucleotides read TGTGCCAGCGCAAGCCAAGGGTACGAGCAGTACGTC.

This clonotype was counted at least ten times. The chain joins TRBV20-1 to TRBJ2-5, with 8 bases identical to TRBD2. V shed 4 bases and J 2 bases; nucleotides not matched to a gene: 6. The germline V gene encodes CDR1 DFQATT and CDR2 SNEGSKA (reference sequence). This CDR3 comprises 14 residues. The CDR3, as DNA: TGCAGTGCTACCCGACTAGCGCTTCAAGAGACCCAGTACTTC. This gives the protein CSATRLALQETQYF.

This clonotype has just a few counts. V is TRBV20-1 and J is TRBJ1-1; D perhaps matches TRBD1 (6 bases). V lost 6 bases, J lost 3 bases, and 17 bases lay in between. Germline V gives CDR1 DFQATT, CDR2 SNEGSKA (reference sequence). CDR3 length: 14 residues. CDR3 sequence reads: CSAKPGGEYTEAFF. In DNA form, the CDR3 reads TGCAGTGCAAAACCCGGGGGCGAGTACACTGAAGCTTTCTTT.

This clonotype was seen more than once but under ten times. This rearrangement joins TRBV4-1 to TRBJ2-2; D may be TRBD1 (5 bases). V lost 8 bases and J lost 0, with 13 bases in between. In germline, CDR1 is MGHRA, CDR2 YSYEKL. The length of the CDR3 is 15 residues. For the CDR3, the DNA is TGCGCCAGCTCGCAGGGATGGCCGAACACCGGGGAGCTGTTTTTT. The encoded protein is CASSQGWPNTGELFF.

This sequence joins TRBV24-1 and TRBJ1-2, with D hard to call. Germline CDR1 reads KGHDR; CDR2 reads SFDVKD. CDR3 length equals 11 residues. The germline V and J ends were trimmed by 3 bases and 13 bases, with 11 bases remaining between them. The CDR3 spells CATSDGLKGTF. CDR3 in DNA: TGTGCCACCAGTGATGGACTGAAAGGCACCTTC.

The chain carries TRBV12-3 or TRBV12-4 and TRBJ2-1; 10 bases are a match to TRBD1. The CDR3 consists of 15 residues. The V and J ends lost 3 bases and 11 bases, in that order; junction bases with no gene match: 10. CDR3 in DNA: TGTGCCAGCAGTTTTACCGGGACAGGGGAATGGCAGCAGTTCTTC. Its translation is CASSFTGTGEWQQFF.

V usage is TRBV7-8 and J usage is TRBJ1-1; 7 bases agree with TRBD1. V trimming: 7 bases; J trimming: 4 bases; junction bases outside the gene matches: 12. CDR1 and CDR2 (germline): SGHVS, FQNEAQ. CDR3 length: 15 amino acids. The CDR3 coding sequence is TGTGCCAGCAAATTAGACAGGGCGGAGAGCACTGAAGCTTTCTTT. Translation gives CASKLDRAESTEAFF.

This clonotype has a handful of counts. The chain is built from TRBV12-3 or TRBV12-4 and TRBJ2-3; D call uncertain. The V gene lost 5 bases and the J gene lost 6 bases, with 15 bases spanning the gap. The CDR3 runs to 14 residues. CDR3 sequence: CASSPLHGRDTQYF. The CDR3 coding sequence is TGTGCCAGCAGTCCATTGCACGGGCGGGATACGCAGTATTTT.

This rearrangement joins TRBV7-9 to TRBJ2-4; D assignment may be TRBD1 or TRBD2 (5 bases each). V lost 1 base, J lost 7 bases, and 14 bases lay in between. This CDR3 is built from 15 residues. The germline CDR1 and CDR2 sequences are SEHNR and FQNEAQ (reference sequence). CDR3 protein: CASSLVGRGANIQYF. The CDR3 DNA reads TGTGCCAGCAGCTTAGTAGGCCGAGGGGCGAACATTCAGTACTTC.

In this sample, this clonotype turned up once. This rearrangement joins TRBV7-9 to TRBJ1-1; D gene unclear. Per germline, CDR1 SEHNR and CDR2 FQNEAQ (reference sequence). This CDR3 region has 12 residues. Deletions cut 5 bases from V and 10 bases from J, with 14 bases between. The CDR3 is CASSVYTGAAFF. CDR3 nucleotide sequence: TGTGCCAGCAGCGTTTACACGGGAGCAGCTTTCTTT.

This clonotype came up a few times. The rearrangement joins TRBV4-1 to TRBJ1-3; no clear D. The V end lost 2 bases, the J end lost 4 bases, and 12 bases lay between the germline ends. The germline gives CDR1 MGHRA, CDR2 YSYEKL. The CDR3 totals 15 residues. As DNA, the CDR3 is TGCGCCAGCAGCCAACCCCGCCGGATGGGAAACACCATATATTTT. Translating it yields CASSQPRRMGNTIYF.

This sequence joins TRBV2 and TRBJ2-6; D is ambiguous. The CDR3 runs 14 residues. The V end was cut by 7 bases, the J end by 0 bases, with 7 bases between. CDR1 SNHLY and CDR2 FYNNEI come from the germline V gene. In DNA, the CDR3 is TGTGCCAGCATGGGCAACTCTGGGGCCAACGTCCTGACTTTC. It translates to CASMGNSGANVLTF.

This clonotype has just a few counts. This chain links TRBV10-3 with TRBJ2-5; a possible D gene is TRBD1 (5 bases). The CDR3 runs to 15 residues. Germline assignment: CDR1 ENHRY and CDR2 SYGVKD. Between the trimmed V and J ends, which lost 4 bases and 5 bases, there was a span of 17 bases. The CDR3 region is CAISVRPGPEETQYF. The DNA of the CDR3 is TGTGCCATCAGTGTTCGGCCAGGGCCCGAGGAGACCCAGTACTTC.

This clonotype was seen a few times. This chain connects TRBV6-2 or TRBV6-3 to TRBJ2-5, with TRBD1 matching over 8 bases. This CDR3 spans 16 amino acids. Trimming removed 4 bases from V and 1 base from J; junction bases left unmatched: 8. Germline CDR1 and CDR2: MNHEY and SVGEGT. The chain's CDR3 is CASSFYGQGAQETQYF. Here the CDR3 DNA reads TGTGCCAGCAGTTTCTACGGACAGGGCGCCCAAGAGACCCAGTACTTC.

The CDR3, as DNA: TGTGCCAGCAGCTTATACAGGAAAACGTCCAACGAGCAGTACTTC. Its translation is CASSLYRKTSNEQYF. The chain couples TRBV7-9 to TRBJ2-7; a weak D match, TRBD1 (5 bases). The ends were cut back, 2 bases at V and 5 bases at J, with 16 bases in the middle. CDR3 length: 15 residues. Germline V gene sequence: CDR1 SEHNR, CDR2 FQNEAQ (reference sequence).

This clonotype was picked up a small number of times. J is TRBJ1-5 and V is TRBV3-2. TRBV3-2 is a known pseudogene. The CDR3 is made up of 17 amino acids. The CDR3 DNA follows: TGTGCCAGCAGCCAAGATCTCCGGATCATCAGCAATCAGCCCCAGCATTTT. As protein: CASSQDLRIISNQPQHF.

Only a few counts were recorded for this clonotype. V usage is TRBV6-2 or TRBV6-3 and J usage is TRBJ1-1; TRBD1 might be the D (6 bases). Per the germline V gene, CDR1 is MNHEY and CDR2 is SVGEGT. The V end lost 8 bases, the J end lost 0 bases, and 16 bases lay between the germline ends. The CDR3 runs to 15 residues. For the CDR3, the DNA is TGTGCCAGCCTTCCCGGCGGGGGCGTGAACACTGAAGCTTTCTTT. It codes for CASLPGGGVNTEAFF.

The rearrangement links TRBV12-3 or TRBV12-4 to TRBJ1-1; D is ambiguous. With 2 bases removed from V and 7 bases from J, the gap between germline ends came to 8 bases. The CDR3 totals 12 residues. This chain's CDR3 is CASSLLRGEAFF. The DNA of the CDR3 is TGTGCCAGCAGTTTACTCCGGGGTGAAGCTTTCTTT.